This T cell receptor beta chain emerged from a study of Ad26.COV2.S vaccination and SARS-CoV-2 variants. The assay was immunoSEQ multiplex PCR, and TCRdb's table has in-frame clones only and misses some. The repertoire holds roughly 350,000 clones, with around 88% as singletons. Treatment indicated: roughly 18 received Ad26.COV2.S at low or high dose, single or two shots; several received placebo; per-sample allocation not given. Specimen acquisition occurred on day 63 following the initial vaccine or placebo injection. Findings and limits, study-wide: The TCR breadth and depth analyses may have produced an underestimate of total T cell responses.

Worth noting for this clone: Its specificity is not known.

The germline gives CDR1 WNHNN, CDR2 SYGVQD (reference sequence). CDR3 size: 16 residues. Trimming pared 2 bases from V and 3 bases from J, leaving 14 bases between. This material consisted of peripheral blood, taken in a trial of Ad26.COV2.S vaccine versus placebo. The receptor was derived from a person between 18 and 65 years old who received the Ad26.COV2.S COVID-19 vaccine or a placebo. The chain is built from TRBV10-1 and TRBJ1-5, with no clear D. CDR3 DNA: TGCGCCAGCAGTGAGGGTGACACTTGTTTCAATCAGCCCCAGCATTTT. Protein sequence: CASSEGDTCFNQPQHF.